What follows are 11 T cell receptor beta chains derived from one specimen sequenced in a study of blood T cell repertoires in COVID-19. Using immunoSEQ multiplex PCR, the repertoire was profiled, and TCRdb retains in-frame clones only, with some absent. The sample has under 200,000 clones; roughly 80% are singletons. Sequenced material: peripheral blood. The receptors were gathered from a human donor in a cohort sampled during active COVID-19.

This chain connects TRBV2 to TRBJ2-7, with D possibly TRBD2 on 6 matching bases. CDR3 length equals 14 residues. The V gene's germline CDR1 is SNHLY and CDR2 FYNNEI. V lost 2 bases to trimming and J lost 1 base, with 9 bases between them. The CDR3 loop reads CASSERRGSYEQYF. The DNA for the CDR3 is TGTGCCAGCAGTGAACGGCGGGGATCCTACGAGCAGTACTTC.

DNA of the CDR3: TGTGCCAGCAGGCCTAGGACAGGGGTCTATGGCTACACCTTC. Protein sequence: CASRPRTGVYGYTF. The rearrangement links TRBV28 to TRBJ1-2; TRBD1 aligns across 9 bases. There are 14 residues in the CDR3. CDR1 and CDR2 (germline): MDHEN, SYDVKM. The ends lost 6 bases at V and 4 bases at J; junction bases unmatched: 6.

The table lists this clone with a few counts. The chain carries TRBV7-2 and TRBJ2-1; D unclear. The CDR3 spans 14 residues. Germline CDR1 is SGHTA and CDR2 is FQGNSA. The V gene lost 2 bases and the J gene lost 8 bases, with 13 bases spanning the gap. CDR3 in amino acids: CASSLYGSMDEQFF. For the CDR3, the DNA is TGTGCCAGCAGCTTATATGGTAGCATGGATGAGCAGTTCTTC.

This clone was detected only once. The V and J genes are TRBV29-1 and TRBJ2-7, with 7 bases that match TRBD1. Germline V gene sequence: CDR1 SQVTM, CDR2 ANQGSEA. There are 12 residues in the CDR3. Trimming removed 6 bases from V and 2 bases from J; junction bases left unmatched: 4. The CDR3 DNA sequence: TGCAGCGTGACCGGGACAGCCTACGAGCAGTACTTC. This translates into CSVTGTAYEQYF.

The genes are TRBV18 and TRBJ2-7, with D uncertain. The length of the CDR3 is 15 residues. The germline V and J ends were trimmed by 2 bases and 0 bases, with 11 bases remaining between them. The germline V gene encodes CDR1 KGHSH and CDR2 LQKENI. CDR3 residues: CASSPGQAVSYEQYF. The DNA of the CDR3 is TGTGCCAGCTCACCAGGGCAGGCAGTCTCCTACGAGCAGTACTTC.

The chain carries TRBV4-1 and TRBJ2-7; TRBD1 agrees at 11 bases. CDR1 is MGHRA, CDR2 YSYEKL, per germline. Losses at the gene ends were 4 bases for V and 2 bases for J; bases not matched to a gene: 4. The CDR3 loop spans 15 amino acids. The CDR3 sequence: CASSRPGQGAYEQYF. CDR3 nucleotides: TGCGCCAGCAGCCGCCCGGGACAGGGGGCCTACGAGCAGTACTTC.

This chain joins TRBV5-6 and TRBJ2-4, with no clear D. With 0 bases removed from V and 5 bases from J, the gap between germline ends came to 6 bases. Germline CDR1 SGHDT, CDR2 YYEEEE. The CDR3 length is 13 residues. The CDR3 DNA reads TGTGCCAGCAGCTTGGTGGCAGAAAACATTCAGTACTTC. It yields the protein CASSLVAENIQYF. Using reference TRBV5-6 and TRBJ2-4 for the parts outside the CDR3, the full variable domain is DAGVTQSPTHLIKTRGQQVTLRCSPKSGHDTVSWYQQALGQGPQFIFQYYEEEERQRGNFPDRFSGHQFPNYSSELNVNALLLGDSALYLCASSLVAENIQYFGAGTRLSVL.

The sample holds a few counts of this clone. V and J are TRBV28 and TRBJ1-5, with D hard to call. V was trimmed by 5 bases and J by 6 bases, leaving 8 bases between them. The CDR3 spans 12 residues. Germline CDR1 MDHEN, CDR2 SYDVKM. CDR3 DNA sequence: TGTGCCAGCAGTCCCCCAGGTCAGCCCCAGCATTTT. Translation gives CASSPPGQPQHF. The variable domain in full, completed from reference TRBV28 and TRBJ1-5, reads DVKVTQSSRYLVKRTGEKVFLECVQDMDHENMFWYRQDPGLGLRLIYFSYDVKMKEKGDIPEGYSVSREKKERFSLILESASTNQTSMYLCASSPPGQPQHFGDGTRLSIL.

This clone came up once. Here the CDR3 reads CAIQRGVGETQYF. The CDR3 DNA sequence: TGTGCCATCCAGCGGGGGGTAGGAGAGACCCAGTACTTC. The gene calls are TRBV10-3 and TRBJ2-5; the match to TRBD2 covers 9 bases. The germline V gene encodes CDR1 ENHRY and CDR2 SYGVKD. This CDR3 region has 13 residues. The V and J ends lost 8 bases and 4 bases, in that order; junction bases with no gene match: 5.

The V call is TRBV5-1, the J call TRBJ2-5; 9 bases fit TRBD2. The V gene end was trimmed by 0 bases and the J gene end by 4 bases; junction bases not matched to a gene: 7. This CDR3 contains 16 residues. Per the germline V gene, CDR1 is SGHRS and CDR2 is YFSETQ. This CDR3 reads CASSLEGGLARETQYF. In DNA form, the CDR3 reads TGCGCCAGCAGCTTGGAAGGCGGACTAGCGAGAGAGACCCAGTACTTC. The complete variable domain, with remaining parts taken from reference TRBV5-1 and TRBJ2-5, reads KAGVTQTPRYLIKTRGQQVTLSCSPISGHRSVSWYQQTPGQGLQFLFEYFSETQRNKGNFPGRFSGRQFSNSRSEMNVSTLELGDSALYLCASSLEGGLARETQYFGPGTRLLVL.

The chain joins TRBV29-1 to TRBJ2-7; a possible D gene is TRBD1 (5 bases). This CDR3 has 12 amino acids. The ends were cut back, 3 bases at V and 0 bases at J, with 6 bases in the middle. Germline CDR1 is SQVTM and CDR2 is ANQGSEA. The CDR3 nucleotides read TGCAGCGTTGAGGGGCTCTCCTACGAGCAGTACTTC. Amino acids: CSVEGLSYEQYF.